This T cell receptor (beta chain) is drawn from a study of T cell responses to AZD1222 COVID-19 vaccine. General observations from the study: Donors were chiefly white British, with a greater number of females, and clonal diversity was perhaps underestimated. Recipients of two AZD1222 doses showed rising Spike-specific TCR breadth and depth.

Samples with a second dose at about 4 or about 12 weeks were pooled together. On this clone: Its antigen remains unknown.

The assay was immunoSEQ multiplex PCR, and TCRdb's table has in-frame clones only and misses some. The sample lists tens of thousands of clones, about 90% occurring once. The input for sequencing was peripheral blood, taken 28 days after the second AZD1222 dose. The clonotype comes from an adult who received the AZD1222 COVID-19 vaccine.

In nucleotides, the CDR3 is TGTGCCAGCAGCGTTACCGGGACTTCCCTCTCCTACGAGCAGTACTTC. Amino acids: CASSVTGTSLSYEQYF. The chain carries TRBV7-2 and TRBJ2-7, with a possible D match to TRBD2 (6 bases). V was pared by 5 bases and J by 0 bases, with 17 bases between. This CDR3 contains 16 residues. Germline CDR1 and CDR2: SGHTA and FQGNSA.